The clone carrying this T cell receptor (beta chain) was detected a few times. The CDR3 runs 19 residues. Per the germline V gene, CDR1 is MNHEY and CDR2 is SVGEGT. V was pared by 2 bases and J by 0 bases, with 6 bases of the junction left unmatched. The sample comes from a study of blood T cell repertoires in COVID-19. Overall study: Acute and convalescent COVID-19 samples came from the United States, Italy and Spain. T cells, B-cell-depleted T cells, or PBMCs supplied cDNA or gDNA.

Original processing notes: Estimates of nucleated cell counts were drawn from the amplification of reference gene primers. TCRdb keeps only in-frame clones here, not all; method: immunoSEQ multiplex PCR. From that table come the V and J calls and clone size; the DNA was used to work out D and trimming. The table records some 120,000 clones, roughly 86% of them present only once. The source material was peripheral blood. The source is a human donor in a cohort sampled during active COVID-19. The chain carries TRBV6-2 or TRBV6-3 and TRBJ2-6; 11 bases are a match to TRBD1. CDR3 coding DNA: TGTGCCAGCAGTTACCCCCTAGGGACAGGGGGCTCTGGGGCCAACGTCCTGACTTTC. It translates to CASSYPLGTGGSGANVLTF.